Shown below are 8 T cell receptor beta chains from a single sample sequenced in a study of T-cell memory formation after mild COVID-19. Via MiXCR, TCRdb re-called the 5' RACE reads, giving one row per CDR3 protein. The data hold fewer than 300,000 distinct CDR3 sequences, with roughly 17% observed a single time. The sample taken for sequencing was PBMCs or a T cell subset sorted from them (not recorded which). All receptors come from a man in his late teens or twenties who had mild COVID-19 (a few samples of this study predate the infection). Cell type and time point are not known.

The rearrangement uses TRBV12-3 or TRBV12-4 and TRBJ2-7; D might be TRBD1 or TRBD2, each matching 7 bases. The CDR3 length is 15 residues. The V gene lost 6 bases and the J gene lost 3 bases, with 18 bases spanning the gap. CDR3 protein: CASSLWGGQFYEQYF. The CDR3 coding sequence is TGTGCCAGCAGCCTTTGGGGGGGACAGTTCTACGAGCAGTACTTC.

This clonotype was counted ten times or more. The chain carries TRBV28 and TRBJ1-2, with a weak D call TRBD1 (5 bases). V shed 7 bases and J shed 8 bases, with 14 bases lying between them. Germline loops: CDR1 MDHEN, CDR2 SYDVKM. The CDR3 length is 12 residues. Here the CDR3 DNA reads TGTGCCAGCACCCTCTGGGGGTCCGGCTACACCTTC. Translation: CASTLWGSGYTF.

This clonotype was observed a handful of times. This chain uses TRBV2 with TRBJ2-7; D is unresolved. Deletions cut 4 bases from V and 0 bases from J, with 4 bases between. Germline V gene lookup returns CDR1 SNHLY and CDR2 FYNNEI. This CDR3 is built from 12 residues. In DNA form, the CDR3 reads TGTGCCAGCAGTGGTTACTCCTACGAGCAGTACTTC. Encoded protein: CASSGYSYEQYF.

The V and J genes are TRBV20-1 and TRBJ2-3; weak D call: TRBD2 (5 bases). Germline lookup yields CDR1 DFQATT and CDR2 SNEGSKA (reference sequence). This CDR3 spans 12 amino acids. V lost 3 bases and J lost 10, with 14 bases in between. CDR3 loop: CSASKGVRAQYF. The CDR3 bases are TGCAGTGCTAGTAAGGGAGTAAGAGCGCAGTATTTT.

CDR3 nucleotides: TGCGCCAGCAGCCCCCGACTCGAGAACACTGAAGCTTTCTTT. This codes for CASSPRLENTEAFF. The chain uses TRBV5-1 and TRBJ1-1; D remains unclear. The CDR3 is 14 residues long. Germline V CDR1 and CDR2: SGHRS, YFSETQ. The V end lost 4 bases, the J end lost 1 base, and 11 bases lay between the germline ends.

This clonotype was detected only a few times. The V gene is TRBV7-2, the J gene TRBJ2-1; 13 bases line up with TRBD2. Looked up from germline, CDR1 is SGHTA and CDR2 is FQGNSA. The CDR3 length is 14 residues. The V and J ends lost 5 bases and 7 bases, in that order; junction bases with no gene match: 2. The chain's CDR3 is CASSPLAGGNEQFF. The CDR3 bases are TGTGCCAGCAGCCCACTAGCGGGGGGGAATGAGCAGTTCTTC.

V usage is TRBV7-3 and J usage is TRBJ2-5; 8 bases are shared with TRBD2. Germline V gives CDR1 SGHTA, CDR2 FQGTGA. V dropped 5 bases and J dropped 1; count of bases not matched to a gene: 12. CDR3 length equals 17 residues. The CDR3 coding sequence is TGTGCCAGCAGCCAAAGCGGGGGACCACACAGCCAAGAGACCCAGTACTTC. It yields the protein CASSQSGGPHSQETQYF.

This clonotype was seen more than once but under ten times. The CDR3 DNA is TGTGCCAGCAGCGCGGGCAGGGCCCAAGAGACCCAGTACTTC. Its protein product is CASSAGRAQETQYF. The chain has TRBV7-9 and TRBJ2-5; D possibly uses TRBD1 or TRBD2 (5 bases each). Germline-derived CDR1 and CDR2 are SEHNR and FQNEAQ (reference sequence). V lost 5 bases, J lost 1 base, and 11 bases lay in between. The CDR3 extends over 14 amino acids. Complete variable domain (other parts from reference TRBV7-9 and TRBJ2-5): DTGVSQNPRHKITKRGQNVTFRCDPISEHNRLYWYRQTLGQGPEFLTYFQNEAQLEKSRLLSDRFSAERPKGSFSTLEIQRTEQGDSAMYLCASSAGRAQETQYFGPGTRLLVL.